This TCR beta chain was captured in a study of CD4 and CD8 cells across lung adenocarcinoma regions. TCRdb reanalysed the PCR reads using MiXCR and keeps one entry per CDR3 protein. The table has roughly 7,100 distinct CDR3 sequences, approximately 45% seen once. Donors had localized lung adenocarcinoma, a non-small cell lung cancer. Germline assignment: CDR1 MNHEY and CDR2 SMNVEV (reference sequence). This CDR3 is 14 amino acids long. The chain employs TRBV27 and TRBJ2-3; 8 nucleotides line up with TRBD1. The J call may be in error: the DNA end matches TRBJ2-5 better. Material for sequencing was CD4+ T cells from the margin of a lung tumor. This sequence was found in a male donor with lung adenocarcinoma. The CD4 and CD8 labels of this study may be unreliable. The CDR3 DNA follows: TGTGCCAGCAAACAGACAGGGGTAGCAGAGACCCAGTACTTC. Translating it yields CASKQTGVAETQYF.